Listed below are T cell receptor beta chains from one sample, sequenced in a study of cytomegalovirus exposure and HLA in healthy donors. TCRdb's copy holds only in-frame clones and misses some; the assay was immunoSEQ multiplex PCR. The data contain about 50,000 clones, approximately 77% of them singletons. Sequencing was carried out using PBMCs. The source is a woman in her 50s in good health and CMV-seronegative. Both conserved end residues are trimmed from each CDR3. D genes are given only for firm matches.

d_gene: TRBD1; j_gene: TRBJ1-4; v_gene: TRBV9; CDR3aa: ASSAAQGVVSSEKLF
d_gene: .; j_gene: TRBJ1-5; v_gene: TRBV5-8; CDR3aa: ASGQRGNQPQH
d_gene: .; j_gene: TRBJ2-1; v_gene: TRBV21-1; CDR3aa: ASSGKAGRTVYEQF
d_gene: .; j_gene: TRBJ1-1; v_gene: TRBV2; CDR3aa: ASISPNTEAF
d_gene: TRBD2; j_gene: TRBJ2-5; v_gene: TRBV5-1; CDR3aa: ASSLAIGLAGQETQY
d_gene: .; j_gene: TRBJ1-3; v_gene: TRBV6-1; CDR3aa: ASSEGGGTGNTIY
d_gene: .; j_gene: TRBJ2-1; v_gene: TRBV7-9; CDR3aa: ASSLSGSYNEQF
d_gene: TRBD2; j_gene: TRBJ2-2; v_gene: TRBV7-9; CDR3aa: ASSSWAGAVTGELF
d_gene: TRBD2; j_gene: TRBJ2-2; v_gene: TRBV14; CDR3aa: ASTGGAIANTGELF
d_gene: .; j_gene: TRBJ2-3; v_gene: TRBV25-1; CDR3aa: ASSGSGSVNTQY
d_gene: TRBD1; j_gene: TRBJ2-7; v_gene: TRBV6-1; CDR3aa: ASIRDREGEQY
d_gene: TRBD1; j_gene: TRBJ2-7; v_gene: TRBV6-5; CDR3aa: ASRAGQGWTEQY
d_gene: .; j_gene: TRBJ1-3; v_gene: TRBV29-1; CDR3aa: SVVLGGDTIY
d_gene: TRBD2; j_gene: TRBJ2-3; v_gene: TRBV6-1; CDR3aa: ASSEQLAGGLTDTQY
d_gene: .; j_gene: TRBJ1-2; v_gene: TRBV28; CDR3aa: ASSFQGTNGYT
d_gene: .; j_gene: TRBJ2-2; v_gene: TRBV10-2; CDR3aa: ASTGFGRGTVNGELF
d_gene: .; j_gene: TRBJ1-1; v_gene: TRBV6-1; CDR3aa: ASSGGGGSLNTEAF
d_gene: TRBD2; j_gene: TRBJ2-3; v_gene: TRBV6-5; CDR3aa: ASSYLPSGSPDTQY
d_gene: TRBD1; j_gene: TRBJ2-2; v_gene: TRBV6-1; CDR3aa: ASTTGANTGELF
d_gene: .; j_gene: TRBJ2-3; v_gene: TRBV27; CDR3aa: ASSFRNPQDTQY
d_gene: TRBD2; j_gene: TRBJ2-3; v_gene: TRBV9; CDR3aa: ASSVAGGRSDTQY
d_gene: .; j_gene: TRBJ1-2; v_gene: TRBV30; CDR3aa: AWSAQVYGYT
d_gene: .; j_gene: TRBJ2-7; v_gene: TRBV10-3; CDR3aa: AISSRVNEQY
d_gene: .; j_gene: TRBJ2-1; v_gene: TRBV27; CDR3aa: ASSWPSAPRGEQF
d_gene: .; j_gene: TRBJ2-1; v_gene: TRBV28; CDR3aa: ASSVLRNEQF
d_gene: .; j_gene: TRBJ2-3; v_gene: TRBV4-3; CDR3aa: ASKGGSSETGNTQY
d_gene: TRBD2; j_gene: TRBJ2-1; v_gene: TRBV7-2; CDR3aa: ASRAPGLAGGGEQF
d_gene: .; j_gene: TRBJ2-3; v_gene: TRBV4-2; CDR3aa: ASSQGTSSTDTQY
d_gene: TRBD2; j_gene: TRBJ2-3; v_gene: TRBV4-2; CDR3aa: ASSPPGLAGGRSTDTQY
d_gene: .; j_gene: TRBJ1-4; v_gene: TRBV25-1; CDR3aa: ASSELRGTVATNEKLF
d_gene: .; j_gene: TRBJ2-3; v_gene: TRBV20-1; CDR3aa: SASTRVLQY
d_gene: .; j_gene: TRBJ1-5; v_gene: TRBV6-1; CDR3aa: ASSEPSGHQPQH
d_gene: TRBD2; j_gene: TRBJ2-5; v_gene: TRBV9; CDR3aa: ASSSLAGGETQY
d_gene: TRBD2; j_gene: TRBJ2-1; v_gene: TRBV7-6; CDR3aa: ASGEREGLGNEQF
d_gene: TRBD1; j_gene: TRBJ1-4; v_gene: TRBV28; CDR3aa: ASSLSGTGGLSNEKLF
d_gene: .; j_gene: TRBJ1-1; v_gene: TRBV7-2; CDR3aa: ASSLGARQIMNTEAF
d_gene: TRBD1; j_gene: TRBJ2-5; v_gene: TRBV2; CDR3aa: ASSQTGKTKTQY
d_gene: .; j_gene: TRBJ1-5; v_gene: TRBV28; CDR3aa: ASSLPSGYSNQPQH
d_gene: .; j_gene: TRBJ1-5; v_gene: TRBV27; CDR3aa: ASSLRQGGQPQH
d_gene: .; j_gene: TRBJ2-6; v_gene: TRBV6-1; CDR3aa: ASISPTSGANVLT
d_gene: TRBD2; j_gene: TRBJ2-5; v_gene: TRBV6-1; CDR3aa: ASNRAGREETQY